These 7 T cell receptor beta chains originate from one sample sequenced in a study of cytomegalovirus exposure and HLA in healthy donors. PCR used 60 Vbeta primers and 13 Jbeta primers. Measured with immunoSEQ multiplex PCR; TCRdb has only the in-frame clones, and not every one. The sample shows 95,000 to 110,000 clones, and 3% to 3.5% sits with its ten largest clones. The specimen sequenced was PBMCs. These receptors were taken from a man in his forties or fifties in good health and CMV-seronegative.

This chain links TRBV7-9 with TRBJ1-1, with TRBD1 matching 8 bases. V lost 5 bases, J lost 1 base, and 6 bases stayed unmatched. Germline assignment: CDR1 SEHNR and CDR2 FQNEAQ (reference sequence). This CDR3 contains 15 residues. This CDR3 reads CASSAGQGPNTEAFF. The CDR3, as DNA: TGTGCCAGCAGCGCCGGACAGGGCCCGAACACTGAAGCTTTCTTT.

Here the CDR3 DNA reads TGTGCCAGCAGTTACGGCATTTCGGCTTTCTTT. As protein: CASSYGISAFF. The gene calls are TRBV6-5 and TRBJ1-1; D not resolved. The CDR3 length is 11 residues. Per germline, CDR1 MNHEY and CDR2 SVGAGI. The V end was cut by 2 bases, the J end by 11 bases, with 9 bases between.

V gene TRBV6-5 combines with J gene TRBJ2-5; TRBD1 agrees at 7 bases. The assigned J gene may be wrong: the sequence end matches TRBJ2-7 better. CDR3 length: 14 amino acids. Germline V gene data show CDR1 as MNHEY and CDR2 as SVGAGI. CDR3 sequence: CASSYRGGEYEQYF. DNA for the CDR3: TGTGCCAGCAGTTACCGAGGGGGCGAGTACGAGCAGTACTTC.

V is TRBV27 and J is TRBJ1-4, with D unresolved. Trimming left V 0 bases short and J 9 bases short, with 8 bases between. The CDR3 is 13 amino acids. Germline V gene sequence: CDR1 MNHEY, CDR2 SMNVEV (reference sequence). In DNA, the CDR3 is TGTGCCAGCAGTTTATCGGGCCGTCAAAAACTGTTTTTT. Its protein is CASSLSGRQKLFF. Looking up the rest from reference TRBV27 and TRBJ1-4 gives the full variable domain: EAQVTQNPRYLITVTGKKLTVTCSQNMNHEYMSWYRQDPGLGLRQIYYSMNVEVTDKGDVPEGYKVSRKEKRNFPLILESPSPNQTSLYFCASSLSGRQKLFFGSGTQLSVL.

A note on this clone: Compared with germline, one end of the junction differs, possibly owing to a read error. The chain links TRBV7-2 to TRBJ2-7, with 12 bases aligning to TRBD2. The CDR3 covers 15 residues. The germline V gene has CDR1 SGHTA and CDR2 FQGNSA. The CDR3: CASRPTSGSSYEQHF. CDR3 DNA: TGTGCCAGCAGACCGACTAGCGGGAGCTCCTACGAGCAGCACTTC.

This chain uses TRBV5-1 with TRBJ2-5, with D possibly matching TRBD1 (6 bases). CDR3 length equals 15 residues. V gave up 5 bases and J gave up 2 bases, with 16 bases separating them. Germline-derived CDR1 and CDR2 are SGHRS and YFSETQ. As DNA, the CDR3 is TGCGCCAGCAGTTCTCTGGGGACAACTCAAGAGACCCAGTACTTC. It is translated as CASSSLGTTQETQYF.

The chain combines TRBV10-1 with TRBJ1-1; no reliable D call. The ends were cut back, 4 bases at V and 4 bases at J, with 10 bases in the middle. Germline assignment: CDR1 WNHNN and CDR2 SYGVQD (reference sequence). The CDR3 runs to 13 residues. The CDR3 DNA reads as TGCGCCAGCAGTGCGGGATTAGGCACTGAAGCTTTCTTT. Protein: CASSAGLGTEAFF.